What follows are 28 T cell receptor beta chains derived from one specimen sequenced in a study of blood T cells in healthy people across ages. Next came a second PCR, run for about 6 to 11 cycles, which used a sample-barcoded 5' primer along with a J-beta primer mix. TCRdb reprocessed the 5' RACE reads via MiXCR and lists one record per CDR3 protein. The top ten clones hold approximately 15% of a sample with more than 800,000 distinct CDR3 sequences, roughly 26% of them seen once. The sample comprised blood. These TCRs come from an elderly woman in good health.

This clonotype was picked up many times. The J gene is TRBJ2-5, the V gene TRBV7-2; the D gene is possibly TRBD2 (5 bases). CDR1 is SGHTA, CDR2 FQGNSA, per germline. This CDR3 is built from 13 residues. Trimming removed 5 bases from V and 5 bases from J, with 12 bases in between. In DNA, the CDR3 is TGTGCCAGCAGCGGGGTCCCGGGGGAGACCCAGTACTTC. Amino acids: CASSGVPGETQYF. The full variable domain, with the rest looked up from reference TRBV7-2 and TRBJ2-5, is GAGVSQSPSNKVTEKGKDVELRCDPISGHTALYWYRQSLGQGLEFLIYFQGNSAPDKSGLPSDRFSAERTGGSVSTLTIQRTQQEDSAVYLCASSGVPGETQYFGPGTRLLVL.

Worth noting for this clonotype: A much more abundant neighbour one base away suggests this may be a read error. The rearrangement links TRBV5-6 to TRBJ2-5, with 8 positions matching TRBD1. Germline CDR1 SGHDT, CDR2 YYEEEE. This CDR3 is built from 16 residues. CDR3 in amino acids: CACSLGDRGAEETQYF. In nucleotides, the CDR3 is TGTGCCTGCAGCTTGGGTGACAGGGGTGCTGAGGAGACCCAGTACTTC.

DNA of the CDR3: TGCAGTGCTAGGGAGGGTTCGGGGGCCAACGTCCTGACTTTC. It encodes CSAREGSGANVLTF. J is TRBJ2-6 and V is TRBV20-1; tentative D call: TRBD2 (6 bases). CDR3 length: 14 amino acids. Trimming left V 3 bases short and J 4 bases short, with 10 bases between. Germline CDR1 is DFQATT and CDR2 is SNEGSKA (reference sequence).

The V call is TRBV20-1, the J call TRBJ2-3; 12 bases line up with TRBD1. The CDR3 contains 18 residues. V lost 6 bases and J lost 2; bases outside the gene matches: 15. Germline V lookup: CDR1 DFQATT, CDR2 SNEGSKA (reference sequence). The CDR3 coding sequence is TGCAGTGCCAGGGACAGGGGGCACCTCTTTGGGTTCACAGATACGCAGTATTTT. Its protein product is CSARDRGHLFGFTDTQYF.

V usage is TRBV20-1 and J usage is TRBJ1-3, with D uncertain. The germline V and J ends were trimmed by 1 base and 9 bases, with 7 bases remaining between them. The CDR3 covers 11 residues. Germline V gives CDR1 DFQATT, CDR2 SNEGSKA (reference sequence). The CDR3: CSARVITTIYF. In DNA form, the CDR3 reads TGCAGTGCTAGAGTGATAACCACCATATATTTT.

This clonotype was recorded only once. Possible read error: a much larger clone is one base away. This chain joins TRBV25-1 and TRBJ1-2; TRBD1 might be the D (5 bases). Looked up from germline, CDR1 is MGHDK and CDR2 is SYGVNS. V gave up 3 bases and J gave up 7 bases, with 21 bases separating them. The CDR3 is 16 residues long. The CDR3: CASSESSGTPFSGYTF. DNA for the CDR3: TGTGCCAGCAGTGAGAGCTCCGGGACGCCCTTCTCTGGCTACACCTTC.

The chain has TRBV5-1 and TRBJ2-2; the D is unclear. V was trimmed by 1 base and J by 9 bases, leaving 19 bases between them. This CDR3 is 16 amino acids long. The germline V gene has CDR1 SGHRS and CDR2 YFSETQ. The CDR3 spells CASSLSPGSYGRELFF. For the CDR3, the DNA is TGCGCCAGCAGCTTGTCCCCCGGATCCTACGGCAGGGAGCTGTTTTTT.

The chain couples TRBV20-1 to TRBJ2-5, with D tentatively TRBD2 (6 bases). This CDR3 is 15 amino acids long. Trimming pared 3 bases from V and 11 bases from J, leaving 25 bases between. Germline-derived CDR1 and CDR2 are DFQATT and SNEGSKA (reference sequence). CDR3 region: CSASGGDPFGNEQYF. In DNA, the CDR3 is TGCAGTGCTAGCGGCGGGGACCCCTTCGGGAATGAGCAGTACTTC.

This clonotype appeared many times. This rearrangement joins TRBV6-4 to TRBJ1-6; D unresolved. V was clipped by 3 bases and J by 0 bases, with 6 bases between them. This CDR3 contains 15 residues. Germline CDR1 MRHNA, CDR2 SNTAGT. CDR3: CASSEGSSYNSPLHF. DNA for the CDR3: TGTGCCAGCAGTGAGGGCAGCTCCTATAATTCACCCCTCCACTTT.

This clonotype was recorded a few times. The gene calls are TRBV5-1 and TRBJ1-6, with 10 bases that match TRBD1. CDR1 is SGHRS, CDR2 YFSETQ, per germline. J gave up 0 bases and V 0 bases, and 6 bases lay outside the gene matches. There are 19 residues in the CDR3. CDR3: CASSLAGDRGGSYNSPLHF. In DNA, the CDR3 is TGCGCCAGCAGCTTGGCCGGGGACAGGGGAGGCTCCTATAATTCACCCCTCCACTTT. Full variable domain (missing parts from reference TRBV5-1 and TRBJ1-6): KAGVTQTPRYLIKTRGQQVTLSCSPISGHRSVSWYQQTPGQGLQFLFEYFSETQRNKGNFPGRFSGRQFSNSRSEMNVSTLELGDSALYLCASSLAGDRGGSYNSPLHFGNGTRLTVT.

This clonotype was seen a few times. V gene TRBV24-1 combines with J gene TRBJ2-5; D unclear. V was clipped by 9 bases and J by 11 bases, with 15 bases between them. Germline V lookup: CDR1 KGHDR, CDR2 SFDVKD. The CDR3 has 11 residues. The CDR3: CATGEYNEQYF. The CDR3 region has the DNA TGTGCCACCGGGGAATACAATGAGCAGTACTTC.

This clonotype was found many times. J is TRBJ1-4 and V is TRBV20-1, with TRBD1 as a possible D gene (6 bases). Germline CDR1 reads DFQATT; CDR2 reads SNEGSKA (reference sequence). V was pared by 5 bases and J by 5 bases, with 21 bases between. The CDR3 is made up of 16 amino acids. For the CDR3, the DNA is TGCAGTGCTCCTACCGCTCCGACAGGAGAAAATGAAAAACTGTTTTTT. It is translated as CSAPTAPTGENEKLFF.

The sample holds many counts of this clonotype. The rearrangement links TRBV20-1 to TRBJ1-2, with a tentative D call TRBD1 (6 bases). Germline V gives CDR1 DFQATT, CDR2 SNEGSKA (reference sequence). V was pared by 4 bases and J by 4 bases, with 16 bases between. CDR3 length equals 14 residues. Here the CDR3 DNA reads TGCAGTGCTACCAACAGGGTCTCTGCCTATGGCTACACCTTC. It codes for CSATNRVSAYGYTF.

This clonotype was seen a few times. A much larger clone differs from this one at a single base, so this may be a read error. The rearrangement uses TRBV10-3 and TRBJ2-5; the D gene is possibly TRBD1 (6 bases). The CDR3 runs 14 residues. Germline V gene data show CDR1 as ENHRY and CDR2 as SYGVKD. Trimming took 11 bases from V and 11 from J, leaving 27 bases between them. The CDR3 is CAPTKGEGTHEQYF. Written as DNA, the CDR3 is TGTGCCCCAACGAAGGGGGAAGGGACCCATGAGCAGTACTTC.

This clonotype was detected a few times. The chain couples TRBV9 to TRBJ2-2; D remains unclear. V shed 3 bases and J shed 5 bases, with 8 bases lying between them. Germline-derived CDR1 and CDR2 are SGDLS and YYNGEE. The CDR3 spans 13 residues. CDR3 sequence (DNA): TGTGCCAGCAGCGCCTTGCCTACCGGGGAGCTGTTTTTT. Translation: CASSALPTGELFF.

This clonotype was recorded at least ten times. The V gene is TRBV5-1, the J gene TRBJ2-7, with 7 bases identical to TRBD1. Germline V gene sequence: CDR1 SGHRS, CDR2 YFSETQ. J lost 4 bases, V lost 0 bases, and 7 bases had no gene match. The CDR3 runs to 15 residues. CDR3 in DNA: TGCGCCAGCAGCTTGGATGGGACAGCAATATACGAGCAGTACTTC. It translates to CASSLDGTAIYEQYF.

V usage is TRBV7-2 and J usage is TRBJ1-2; 7 nucleotides align to TRBD1. The V gene's germline CDR1 is SGHTA and CDR2 FQGNSA. The CDR3 length is 15 residues. The ends lost 1 base at V and 4 bases at J; junction bases unmatched: 6. The CDR3 DNA follows: TGTGCCAGCAGCTTAGTGGGGGGGACAGCCTATGGCTACACCTTC. Translated: CASSLVGGTAYGYTF.

This clonotype has at least ten counts. This chain links TRBV4-1 with TRBJ2-5, with 8 bases identical to TRBD1. Germline lookup yields CDR1 MGHRA and CDR2 YSYEKL. CDR3 length equals 14 residues. The trim removed 6 bases at V and 4 bases at J, leaving 7 bases unmatched. In DNA form, the CDR3 reads TGCGCCAGCAGGCAGACAGGGGTCGGAGAGACCCAGTACTTC. Its protein product is CASRQTGVGETQYF.

This chain links TRBV19 with TRBJ2-7; no clear D. The V end lost 9 bases, the J end lost 3 bases, and 12 bases lay between the germline ends. The CDR3 covers 12 residues. Germline V lookup: CDR1 LNHDA, CDR2 SQIVND (reference sequence). The CDR3 sequence is CARSLGDYEQYF. CDR3 in DNA: TGTGCCAGGAGCCTCGGAGACTACGAGCAGTACTTC.

About this clonotype: A single base separates this from a much larger clone, so it may be a read error. The gene calls are TRBV20-1 and TRBJ2-5; a weak D match, TRBD2 (7 bases). The CDR3 contains 14 residues. V was cut by 3 bases and J by 11 bases, with 22 bases left in between. Germline assignment: CDR1 DFQATT and CDR2 SNEGSKA (reference sequence). In nucleotides, the CDR3 is TGCAGTGCTAGGGAGGGGGGGCCGTACAATGAGCAGTACTTC. This sequence encodes CSAREGGPYNEQYF.

This clonotype was seen ten or more times. V and J are TRBV7-2 and TRBJ2-1, with D unclear. The CDR3 is made up of 12 amino acids. Trimming left V 3 bases short and J 6 bases short, with 6 bases between. Germline V gene sequence: CDR1 SGHTA, CDR2 FQGNSA. CDR3 region: CASSFTLNEQFF. The CDR3 DNA is TGTGCCAGCAGCTTCACCCTCAATGAGCAGTTCTTC. Full variable domain (missing parts from reference TRBV7-2 and TRBJ2-1): GAGVSQSPSNKVTEKGKDVELRCDPISGHTALYWYRQSLGQGLEFLIYFQGNSAPDKSGLPSDRFSAERTGGSVSTLTIQRTQQEDSAVYLCASSFTLNEQFFGPGTRLTVL.

This clonotype has only a few counts. The chain uses TRBV29-1 and TRBJ1-1, with a weak D call TRBD1 (6 bases). The V and J ends lost 6 bases and 11 bases respectively, with 16 bases between them. Germline V gene lookup returns CDR1 SQVTM and CDR2 ANQGSEA. CDR3 length equals 11 residues. CDR3 nucleotide sequence: TGCAGCGTCTTACAACAGGGAAGGGCTTTCTTT. Encoded protein: CSVLQQGRAFF.

This clonotype has at least ten counts. The gene calls are TRBV7-9 and TRBJ1-5; the D is unclear. Germline CDR1 is SEHNR and CDR2 is FQNEAQ (reference sequence). Trimming removed 1 base at V and 3 bases at J, with 4 bases between. CDR3 length: 13 residues. This CDR3 is CASSLGYNQPQHF. The CDR3, as DNA: TGTGCCAGCAGCTTAGGATACAATCAGCCCCAGCATTTT.

The gene calls are TRBV7-3 and TRBJ2-5; 8 bases match TRBD2. Unmatched junction bases numbered 8, after V lost 6 bases and J lost 2 bases. Per the germline V gene, CDR1 is SGHTA and CDR2 is FQGTGA. The CDR3 has 15 amino acids. CDR3 amino acids: CASSWSSGLQETQYF. CDR3 sequence (DNA): TGTGCCAGCAGTTGGTCTAGCGGGTTACAAGAGACCCAGTACTTC.

On this clonotype: A read error may account for a junction end that differs from germline. The rearrangement uses TRBV7-2 and TRBJ2-6, with D perhaps TRBD1 (6 bases). There are 16 residues in the CDR3. Germline-derived CDR1 and CDR2 are SGHTA and FQGNSA. This CDR3 is CAGSPRGGSGANVLTF. For the CDR3, the DNA is TGTGCCGGCAGCCCCAGAGGGGGCTCTGGGGCCAACGTCCTGACTTTC.

This clonotype was recorded at least ten times. J is TRBJ2-3 and V is TRBV10-3, with D possibly being TRBD1 (6 bases). V gave up 7 bases and J gave up 3 bases, with 14 bases separating them. The germline CDR1 and CDR2 sequences are ENHRY and SYGVKD. This CDR3 contains 14 residues. CDR3 sequence reads: CAITAGVGTDTQYF. The CDR3 DNA reads as TGTGCCATCACCGCAGGGGTCGGTACAGATACGCAGTATTTT.

The chain employs TRBV3-1 and TRBJ2-2; D is undetermined. Trimming pared 3 bases from V and 1 base from J, leaving 12 bases between. Germline V gene sequence: CDR1 LGHDT, CDR2 YNNKEL (reference sequence). This CDR3 comprises 16 residues. CDR3 DNA: TGTGCCAGCAGCCAGATGGGCTTGGGGAACACCGGGGAGCTGTTTTTT. Translated, it gives CASSQMGLGNTGELFF. The variable domain in full, completed from reference TRBV3-1 and TRBJ2-2, reads DTAVSQTPKYLVTQMGNDKSIKCEQNLGHDTMYWYKQDSKKFLKIMFSYNNKELIINETVPNRFSPKSPDKAHLNLHINSLELGDSAVYFCASSQMGLGNTGELFFGEGSRLTVL.

The CDR3 loop reads CASSFKGLHTDTQYF. CDR3 bases: TGTGCCAGCAGCTTCAAGGGACTTCACACAGATACGCAGTATTTT. The chain employs TRBV5-4 and TRBJ2-3; tentative D call: TRBD2 (6 bases). CDR3 length equals 15 residues. Trimming removed 2 bases at V and 2 bases at J, with 12 bases between. Per germline, CDR1 SGHNT and CDR2 YYREEE (reference sequence).